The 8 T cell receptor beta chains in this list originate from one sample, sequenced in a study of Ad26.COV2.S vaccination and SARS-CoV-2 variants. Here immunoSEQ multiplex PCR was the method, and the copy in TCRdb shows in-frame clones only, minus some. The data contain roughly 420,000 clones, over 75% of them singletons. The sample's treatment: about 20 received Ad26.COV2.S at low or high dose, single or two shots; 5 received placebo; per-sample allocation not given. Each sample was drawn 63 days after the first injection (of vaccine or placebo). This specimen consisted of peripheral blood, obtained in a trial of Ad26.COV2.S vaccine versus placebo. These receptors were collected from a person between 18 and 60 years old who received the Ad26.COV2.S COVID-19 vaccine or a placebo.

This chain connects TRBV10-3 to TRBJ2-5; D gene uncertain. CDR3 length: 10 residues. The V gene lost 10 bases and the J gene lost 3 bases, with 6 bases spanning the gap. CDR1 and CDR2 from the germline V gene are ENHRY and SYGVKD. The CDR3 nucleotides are TGTGCCACCGGCGAAGAGACCCAGTACTTC. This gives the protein CATGEETQYF.

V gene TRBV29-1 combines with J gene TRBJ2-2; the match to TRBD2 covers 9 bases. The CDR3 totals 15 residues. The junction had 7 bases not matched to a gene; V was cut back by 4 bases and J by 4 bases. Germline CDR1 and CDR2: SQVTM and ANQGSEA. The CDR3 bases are TGCAGCGTTGGGGCTAGCGGGGAAGTCACCGGGGAGCTGTTTTTT. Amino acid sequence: CSVGASGEVTGELFF.

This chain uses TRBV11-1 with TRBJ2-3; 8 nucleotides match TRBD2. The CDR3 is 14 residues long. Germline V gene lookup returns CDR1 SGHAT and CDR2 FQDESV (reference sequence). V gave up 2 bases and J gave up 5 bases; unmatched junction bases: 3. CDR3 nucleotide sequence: TGTGCCAGCAGCTTAAGGCGGGGGGTAGATACGCAGTATTTT. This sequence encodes CASSLRRGVDTQYF. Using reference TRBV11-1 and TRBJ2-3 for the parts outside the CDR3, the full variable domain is EAEVAQSPRYKITEKSQAVAFWCDPISGHATLYWYRQILGQGPELLVQFQDESVVDDSQLPKDRFSAERLKGVDSTLKIQPAELGDSAMYLCASSLRRGVDTQYFGPGTRLTVL.

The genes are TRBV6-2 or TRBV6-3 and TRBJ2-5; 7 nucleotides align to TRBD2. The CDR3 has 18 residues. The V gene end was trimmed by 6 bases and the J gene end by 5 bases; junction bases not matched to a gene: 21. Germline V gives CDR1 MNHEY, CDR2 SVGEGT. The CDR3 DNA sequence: TGTGCCAGCAGCCATACCCCCGAACCGGGAGGCTATGGGGAGACCCAGTACTTC. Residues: CASSHTPEPGGYGETQYF.

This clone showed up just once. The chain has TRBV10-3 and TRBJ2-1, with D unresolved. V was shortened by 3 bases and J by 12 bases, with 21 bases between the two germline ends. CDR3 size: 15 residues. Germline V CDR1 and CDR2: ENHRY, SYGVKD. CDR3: CAISEESRPVAGQFF. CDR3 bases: TGTGCCATCAGTGAAGAGTCCCGCCCGGTCGCCGGGCAGTTCTTC.

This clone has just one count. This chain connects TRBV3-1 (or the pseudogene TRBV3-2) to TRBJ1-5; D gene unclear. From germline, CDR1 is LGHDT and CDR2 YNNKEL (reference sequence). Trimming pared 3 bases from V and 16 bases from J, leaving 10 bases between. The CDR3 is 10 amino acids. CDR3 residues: CASSHAPVHF. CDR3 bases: TGTGCCAGCAGCCACGCCCCAGTTCATTTT.

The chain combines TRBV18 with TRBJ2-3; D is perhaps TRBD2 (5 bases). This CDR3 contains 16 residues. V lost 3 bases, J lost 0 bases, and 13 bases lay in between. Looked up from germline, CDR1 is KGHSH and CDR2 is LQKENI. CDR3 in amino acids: CASSPIEGFSTDTQYF. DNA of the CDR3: TGTGCCAGCTCACCTATTGAGGGATTCAGCACAGATACGCAGTATTTT.

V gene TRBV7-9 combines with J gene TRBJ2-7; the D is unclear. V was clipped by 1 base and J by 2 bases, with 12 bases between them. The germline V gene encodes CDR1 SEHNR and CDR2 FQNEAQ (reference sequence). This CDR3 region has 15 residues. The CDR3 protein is CASSLGGAPAYEQYF. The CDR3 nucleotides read TGTGCCAGCAGCTTAGGCGGAGCCCCGGCCTACGAGCAGTACTTC.